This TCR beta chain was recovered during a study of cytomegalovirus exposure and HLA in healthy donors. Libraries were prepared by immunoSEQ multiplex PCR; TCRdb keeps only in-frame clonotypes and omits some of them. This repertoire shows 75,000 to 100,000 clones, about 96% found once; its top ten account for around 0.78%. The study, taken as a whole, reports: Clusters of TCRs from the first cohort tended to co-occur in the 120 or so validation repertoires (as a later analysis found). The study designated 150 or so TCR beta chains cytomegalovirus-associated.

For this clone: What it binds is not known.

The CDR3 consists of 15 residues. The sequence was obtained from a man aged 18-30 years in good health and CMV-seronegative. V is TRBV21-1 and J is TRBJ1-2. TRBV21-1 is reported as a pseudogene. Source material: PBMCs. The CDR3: CASSPEGCGDHGYTF. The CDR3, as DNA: TGTGCCAGCAGCCCTGAAGGGTGCGGGGACCATGGCTACACCTTC.